Listed here are 12 T cell receptor beta chains from one sample, sequenced in a study of a mutant IDH1 vaccine in newly diagnosed glioma. Regarding time point: baseline, week 1 (first vaccination visit). Treatment reported: pre-vaccination baseline after standard-of-care therapy. Only in-frame clones appear in the TCRdb table, and some are missing; sequencing was by immunoSEQ multiplex PCR. The top ten clones hold over 2.5% of a sample with tens of thousands of clones, roughly 85% of them seen once. Sequenced material: PBMCs, taken from a glioma patient treated with radiotherapy, temozolomide or both. The receptors come from a man between 25 and 39 years old with glioma.

This chain connects TRBV30 to TRBJ1-1; possibly TRBD1 for D (6 bases). This CDR3 is built from 16 residues. V was shortened by 5 bases and J by 5 bases, with 24 bases between the two germline ends. Germline lookup yields CDR1 GTSNPN and CDR2 SVGIG (reference sequence). As DNA, the CDR3 is TGTGCCTGGGGTCGCTCGGTAGGGGGGCGATTTACTGAAGCTTTCTTT. This translates into CAWGRSVGGRFTEAFF.

The rearrangement uses TRBV7-9 and TRBJ2-7; D is ambiguous. CDR1 is SEHNR, CDR2 FQNEAQ, per germline (reference sequence). Trimming stripped 1 base from V and 3 bases from J, with 4 bases between. CDR3 length: 12 residues. The CDR3 DNA follows: TGTGCCAGCAGCTTAGGAGTCTACGAGCAGTACTTC. It yields the protein CASSLGVYEQYF.

V usage is TRBV28 and J usage is TRBJ1-1; no clear D gene. This CDR3 is built from 12 residues. Germline-derived CDR1 and CDR2 are MDHEN and SYDVKM. V lost 6 bases and J lost 2, with 7 bases in between. The CDR3 region is CASSLSNTEAFF. CDR3 in DNA: TGTGCCAGCAGCCTCTCCAACACTGAAGCTTTCTTT. The entire variable domain, with the rest obtained from reference TRBV28 and TRBJ1-1, is as follows: DVKVTQSSRYLVKRTGEKVFLECVQDMDHENMFWYRQDPGLGLRLIYFSYDVKMKEKGDIPEGYSVSREKKERFSLILESASTNQTSMYLCASSLSNTEAFFGQGTRLTVV.

The chain couples TRBV4-1 to TRBJ1-2; D call uncertain. The CDR3 extends over 13 amino acids. The V end lost 4 bases, the J end lost 4 bases, and 10 bases lay between the germline ends. Germline CDR1 MGHRA, CDR2 YSYEKL. The CDR3 sequence is CASSRTVLYGYTF. The CDR3 DNA follows: TGCGCCAGCAGCCGGACGGTACTCTATGGCTACACCTTC.

The gene calls are TRBV7-9 and TRBJ1-5, with D possibly matching TRBD1 (6 bases). CDR1 and CDR2 (germline): SEHNR, FQNEAQ (reference sequence). V lost 2 bases, J lost 4 bases, and 9 bases lay in between. There are 14 residues in the CDR3. DNA for the CDR3: TGTGCCAGCAGCTTACAGGGGTCTAATCAGCCCCAGCATTTT. Encoded protein: CASSLQGSNQPQHF.

The V call is TRBV28, the J call TRBJ1-6; tentative D call: TRBD1 (5 bases). The germline CDR1 and CDR2 sequences are MDHEN and SYDVKM. Trimming removed 3 bases at V and 7 bases at J, with 16 bases between. The CDR3 covers 16 residues. DNA of the CDR3: TGTGCCAGCAGTTTGGGTGGGGCTAGGTCAAATTCACCCCTCCACTTT. Its translation: CASSLGGARSNSPLHF.

This clone has just one count. This sequence joins TRBV9 and TRBJ1-4; 9 positions agree with TRBD1. Germline CDR1 and CDR2: SGDLS and YYNGEE. After removal of 1 base from V and 5 bases from J, the junction contained 3 bases not matched to a gene. This CDR3 is built from 15 residues. The CDR3 DNA reads TGTGCCAGCAGCGTACGTACAGGGGGCAATGAAAAACTGTTTTTT. It specifies CASSVRTGGNEKLFF.

This chain's CDR3 is CASSQGGMLKAGPGSYEQYF. As DNA, the CDR3 is TGTGCCAGCAGCCAAGGGGGGATGTTGAAAGCGGGTCCTGGCTCCTACGAGCAGTACTTC. V gene TRBV4-2 combines with J gene TRBJ2-5; D is possibly TRBD2 (6 bases). The DNA end favors TRBJ2-7, so the J call may be wrong. The CDR3 sequence is 20 residues long. The germline CDR1 and CDR2 sequences are LGHNA and YNFKEQ.

The chain employs TRBV14 and TRBJ2-1; D possibly corresponds to TRBD1 (6 bases). CDR1 is SGHDN and CDR2 is FVKESK in the germline V gene. This CDR3 region has 17 residues. V lost 3 bases to trimming and J lost 1 base, with 16 bases between them. The CDR3 nucleotides read TGTGCCAGCAGCCACAAGGGGGTCCGTAGTTCCTACAATGAGCAGTTCTTC. It is translated as CASSHKGVRSSYNEQFF. Full variable domain (outside the CDR3, taken from reference TRBV14 and TRBJ2-1): EAGVTQFPSHSVIEKGQTVTLRCDPISGHDNLYWYRRVMGKEIKFLLHFVKESKQDESGMPNNRFLAERTGGTYSTLKVQPAELEDSGVYFCASSHKGVRSSYNEQFFGPGTRLTVL.

The gene calls are TRBV27 and TRBJ2-2, with TRBD2 matching 7 bases. The CDR3 is 13 amino acids. The germline CDR1 and CDR2 sequences are MNHEY and SMNVEV (reference sequence). The V gene end was trimmed by 5 bases and the J gene end by 7 bases; junction bases not matched to a gene: 4. The CDR3: CASSLRGGGELFF. CDR3 bases: TGTGCCAGCAGTCTCCGCGGGGGCGGGGAGCTGTTTTTT.

V gene TRBV18 combines with J gene TRBJ2-3; D not resolved. CDR3 length: 15 amino acids. V dropped 3 bases and J dropped 0 bases, with 10 bases sitting between them. Germline V lookup: CDR1 KGHSH, CDR2 LQKENI. The CDR3 region is CASSPGLVSTDTQYF. Here the CDR3 DNA reads TGTGCCAGCTCACCTGGTCTAGTTAGCACAGATACGCAGTATTTT. Full variable domain (outside the CDR3, taken from reference TRBV18 and TRBJ2-3): NAGVMQNPRHLVRRRGQEARLRCSPMKGHSHVYWYRQLPEEGLKFMVYLQKENIIDESGMPKERFSAEFPKEGPSILRIQQVVRGDSAAYFCASSPGLVSTDTQYFGPGTRLTVL.

The rearrangement joins TRBV6-1 to TRBJ1-6; D not certain. The CDR3 is 15 residues long. Germline V gene sequence: CDR1 MNHNS, CDR2 SASEGT. Between the trimmed V and J ends, which lost 0 bases and 10 bases, there was a span of 13 bases. CDR3 sequence reads: CASSEARRGVSPLHF. The DNA of the CDR3 is TGTGCCAGCAGTGAAGCGAGGCGGGGAGTGTCACCCCTCCACTTT.